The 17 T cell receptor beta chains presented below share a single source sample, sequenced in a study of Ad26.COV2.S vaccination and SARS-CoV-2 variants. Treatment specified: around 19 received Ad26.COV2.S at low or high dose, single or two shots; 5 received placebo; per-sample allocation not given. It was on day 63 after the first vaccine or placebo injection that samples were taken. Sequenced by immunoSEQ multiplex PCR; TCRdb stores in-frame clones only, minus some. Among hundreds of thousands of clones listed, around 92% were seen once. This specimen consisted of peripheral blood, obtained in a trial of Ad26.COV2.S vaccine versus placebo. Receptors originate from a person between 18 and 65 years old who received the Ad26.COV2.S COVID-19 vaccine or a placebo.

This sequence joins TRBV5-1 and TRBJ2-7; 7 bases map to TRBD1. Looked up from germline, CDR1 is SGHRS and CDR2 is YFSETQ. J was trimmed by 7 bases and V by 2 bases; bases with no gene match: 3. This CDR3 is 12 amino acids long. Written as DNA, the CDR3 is TGCGCCAGCAGCTTACAGGGGAAAGAGCAGTACTTC. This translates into CASSLQGKEQYF.

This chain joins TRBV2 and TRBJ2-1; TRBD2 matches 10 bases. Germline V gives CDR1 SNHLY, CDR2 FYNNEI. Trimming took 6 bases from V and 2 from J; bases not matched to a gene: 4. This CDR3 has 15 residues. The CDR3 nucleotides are TGTGCCAGCAGACCTAGCGGGAGTCCCTACAATGAGCAGTTCTTC. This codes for CASRPSGSPYNEQFF.

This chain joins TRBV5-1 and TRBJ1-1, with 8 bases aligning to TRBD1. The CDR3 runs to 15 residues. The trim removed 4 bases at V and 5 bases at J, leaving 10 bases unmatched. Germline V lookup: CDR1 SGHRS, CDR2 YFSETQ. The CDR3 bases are TGCGCCAGCAGCGCTGAAACAGGGGGTTGGACTGAAGCTTTCTTT. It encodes CASSAETGGWTEAFF.

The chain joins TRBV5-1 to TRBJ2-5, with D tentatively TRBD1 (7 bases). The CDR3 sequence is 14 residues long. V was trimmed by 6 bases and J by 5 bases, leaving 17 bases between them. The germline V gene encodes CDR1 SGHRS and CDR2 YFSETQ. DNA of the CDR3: TGCGCCAGCACCAGAGGAGGGGGCGGGGAGACCCAGTACTTC. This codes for CASTRGGGGETQYF.

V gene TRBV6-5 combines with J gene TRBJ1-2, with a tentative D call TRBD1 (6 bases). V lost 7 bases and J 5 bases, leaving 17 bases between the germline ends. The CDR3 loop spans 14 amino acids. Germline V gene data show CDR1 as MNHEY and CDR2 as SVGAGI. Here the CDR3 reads CASTVSPTGYGYTF. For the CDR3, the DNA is TGTGCCAGCACCGTTAGCCCGACAGGATATGGCTACACCTTC.

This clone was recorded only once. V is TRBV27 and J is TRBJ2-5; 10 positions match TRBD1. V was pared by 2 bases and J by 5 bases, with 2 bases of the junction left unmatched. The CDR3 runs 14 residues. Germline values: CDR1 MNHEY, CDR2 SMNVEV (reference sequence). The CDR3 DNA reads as TGTGCCAGCAGTTTAGGGACAGGGGTGGAGACCCAGTACTTC. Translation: CASSLGTGVETQYF.

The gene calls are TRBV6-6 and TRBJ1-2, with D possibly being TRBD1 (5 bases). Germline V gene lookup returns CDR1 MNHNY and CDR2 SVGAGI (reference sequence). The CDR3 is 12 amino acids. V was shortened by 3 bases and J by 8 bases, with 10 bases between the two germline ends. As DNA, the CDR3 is TGTGCCAGCAGTTATGGGGGTACAGGCTACACCTTC. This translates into CASSYGGTGYTF.

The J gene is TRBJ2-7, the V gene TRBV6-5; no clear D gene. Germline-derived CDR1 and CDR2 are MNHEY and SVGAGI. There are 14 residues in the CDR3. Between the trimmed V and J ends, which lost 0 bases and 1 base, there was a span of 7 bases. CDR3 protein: CASSYSRLSYEQYF. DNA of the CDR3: TGTGCCAGCAGTTACTCGAGGCTGTCCTACGAGCAGTACTTC.

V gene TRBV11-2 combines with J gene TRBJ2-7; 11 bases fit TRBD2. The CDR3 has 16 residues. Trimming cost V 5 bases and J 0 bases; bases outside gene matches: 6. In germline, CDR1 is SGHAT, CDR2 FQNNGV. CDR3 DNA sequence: TGTGCCAGCAGCCCCGGACTAGCGGGTACCTCCTACGAGCAGTACTTC. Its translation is CASSPGLAGTSYEQYF.

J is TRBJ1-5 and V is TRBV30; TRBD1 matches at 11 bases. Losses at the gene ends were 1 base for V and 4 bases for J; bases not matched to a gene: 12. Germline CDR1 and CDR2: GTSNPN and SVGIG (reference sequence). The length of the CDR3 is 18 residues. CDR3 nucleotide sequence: TGTGCCTGGAGTGCCACCGGGACAGGGGGTGTAAGTAATCAGCCCCAGCATTTT. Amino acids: CAWSATGTGGVSNQPQHF.

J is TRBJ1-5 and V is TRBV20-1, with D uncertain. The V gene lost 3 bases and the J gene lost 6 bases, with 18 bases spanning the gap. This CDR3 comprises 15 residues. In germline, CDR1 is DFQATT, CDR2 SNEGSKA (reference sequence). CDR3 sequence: CSASGIQVVGQPQHF. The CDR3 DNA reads TGCAGTGCTAGTGGGATCCAGGTGGTCGGTCAGCCCCAGCATTTT.

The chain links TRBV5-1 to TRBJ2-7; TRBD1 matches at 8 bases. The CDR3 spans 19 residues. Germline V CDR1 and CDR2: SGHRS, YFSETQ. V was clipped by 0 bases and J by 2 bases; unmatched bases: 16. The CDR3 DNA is TGCGCCAGCAGCTTGGCCCCGACAGGGGCCATGGTCCGTACCTACGAGCAGTACTTC. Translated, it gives CASSLAPTGAMVRTYEQYF.

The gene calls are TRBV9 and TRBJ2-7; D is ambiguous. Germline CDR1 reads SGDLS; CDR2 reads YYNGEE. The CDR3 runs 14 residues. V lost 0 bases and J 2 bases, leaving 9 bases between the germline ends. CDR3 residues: CASSVASLTYEQYF. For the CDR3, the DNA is TGTGCCAGCAGCGTAGCCAGTCTTACCTACGAGCAGTACTTC.

The CDR3 DNA reads TGTGCCAGCAGCTTCGGTCAGGGGGTGGAAGAGACCCAGTACTTC. It codes for CASSFGQGVEETQYF. The chain carries TRBV11-3 and TRBJ2-5, with 7 bases that match TRBD1. Germline CDR1 is SGHNT and CDR2 is YENEEA. CDR3 length: 15 amino acids. J lost 3 bases, V lost 3 bases, and 7 bases had no gene match.

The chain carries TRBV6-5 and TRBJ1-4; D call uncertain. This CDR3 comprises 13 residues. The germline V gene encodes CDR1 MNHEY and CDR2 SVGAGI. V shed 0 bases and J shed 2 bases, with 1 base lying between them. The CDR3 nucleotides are TGTGCCAGCAGTTACTCGACTAATGAAAAACTGTTTTTT. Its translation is CASSYSTNEKLFF.

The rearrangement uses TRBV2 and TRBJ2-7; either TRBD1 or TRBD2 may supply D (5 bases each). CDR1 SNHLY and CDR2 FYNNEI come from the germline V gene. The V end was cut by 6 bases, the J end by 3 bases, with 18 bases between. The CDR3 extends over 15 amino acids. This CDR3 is CASSLTGAVIYEQYF. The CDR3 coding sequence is TGTGCCAGCAGCCTTACCGGGGCGGTCATCTACGAGCAGTACTTC.

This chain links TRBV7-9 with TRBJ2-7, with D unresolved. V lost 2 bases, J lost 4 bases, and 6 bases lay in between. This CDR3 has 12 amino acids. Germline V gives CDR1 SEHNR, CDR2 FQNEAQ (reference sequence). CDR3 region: CASSLNSYEQYF. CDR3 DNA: TGTGCCAGCAGCTTAAACTCGTACGAGCAGTACTTC.